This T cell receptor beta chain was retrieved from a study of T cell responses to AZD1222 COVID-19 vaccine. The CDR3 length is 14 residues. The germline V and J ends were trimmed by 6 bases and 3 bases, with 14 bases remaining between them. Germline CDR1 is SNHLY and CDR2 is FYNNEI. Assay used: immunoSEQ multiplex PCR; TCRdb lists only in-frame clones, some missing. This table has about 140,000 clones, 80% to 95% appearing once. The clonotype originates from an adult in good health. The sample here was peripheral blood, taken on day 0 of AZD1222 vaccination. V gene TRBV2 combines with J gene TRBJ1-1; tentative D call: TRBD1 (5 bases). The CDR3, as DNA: TGTGCCAGCAGCATGACAGTTAGATACACTGAAGCTTTCTTT. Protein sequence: CASSMTVRYTEAFF.